Reported below is one T cell receptor beta chain. Antigen: not known. V dropped 0 bases and J dropped 6 bases, with 15 bases sitting between them. There are 15 residues in the CDR3. Germline-derived CDR1 and CDR2 are PRHDT and FYEKMQ (reference sequence). Sequenced by immunoSEQ multiplex PCR; TCRdb stores in-frame clones only, minus some. In the table there are over 100,000 clones, more than 75% of which are singletons. The data derive from a study of T cell responses to AZD1222 COVID-19 vaccine. Study findings and constraints: With two AZD1222 doses given, Spike-specific TCR breadth and depth both rose. White British ancestry dominated among donors, who included more females, and clonal diversity was possibly underestimated. Just a handful of people given AZD1222 tested seropositive at baseline. Regions 160-218 and 743-854 held dominance among vaccine-associated CD4 TCRs, which spanned spike.

This TCR was recovered from an adult who received the AZD1222 COVID-19 vaccine. This chain connects TRBV13 to TRBJ2-7, with no clear D. Specimen: peripheral blood, collected 28 days after the second AZD1222 dose. The CDR3 DNA is TGTGCCAGCAGCTTAGGCATCTTAGGTGAACCCGAGCAGTACTTC. Its protein is CASSLGILGEPEQYF.